Reported below is one TCR beta chain. Its cognate antigen is unknown. V was shortened by 0 bases and J by 3 bases, with 12 bases between the two germline ends. The germline CDR1 and CDR2 sequences are MNHNS and SASEGT. This CDR3 spans 15 amino acids. Deep level was the assay's run setting. Several immunoSEQ plates received, in even portions, the genomic DNA of each subset. The assay was immunoSEQ multiplex PCR, and TCRdb's table has in-frame clones only and misses some. The sample holds approximately 500,000 clones, around 74% seen once. This entry is derived from a study of shared clonotypes between healthy human individuals. Overall study results and limits: Clonotype sharing among the donors was expected to vary with sequencing depth.

Genomic DNA from unsorted samples was obtained from approximately 96 million PBMCs (per sample). The clonotype originates from a woman aged 40-49 years in good health. Some clones in this sample may be carry-over from other donors' samples. The chain joins TRBV6-1 to TRBJ2-7; D possibly corresponds to TRBD2 (5 bases). The specimen was PBMCs. CDR3 sequence (DNA): TGTGCCAGCAGTGAAGCTCCGACTATGGTCTACGAGCAGTACTTC. Translation gives CASSEAPTMVYEQYF.